Shown below are 28 T cell receptor beta chains from a single sample sequenced in a study of T cells in localized non-small cell lung cancer. Sequencing used immunoSEQ multiplex PCR; TCRdb keeps in-frame clones, though not all of them. This sample has under 1,500 clones, with roughly 24% found just once. This specimen consisted of normal lung tissue next to the tumor, obtained before any cancer treatment. These receptors all come from a male donor older than 55 with stage III squamous cell lung carcinoma.

Only a few counts were recorded for this clone. The V call is TRBV7-5, the J call TRBJ2-7; the table's D call TRBD2 went unverified against the DNA. TRBV7-5 is a pseudogene. The CDR3 length is 16 residues. The CDR3 coding sequence is TGTGCCAGCAGCCAAGGGACTAGCGGGGGGGCTAACGAGCAGTACTTC. It is translated as CASSQGTSGGANEQYF.

This clone is medium-sized within its sample. This CDR3 reads CASSAGSESDTQYF. In DNA, the CDR3 is TGTGCCAGCAGCGCCGGTTCGGAGTCGGATACGCAGTATTTT. V usage is TRBV9 and J usage is TRBJ2-3; unclear D gene. The CDR3 runs to 14 residues. Germline assignment: CDR1 SGDLS and CDR2 YYNGEE. V lost 3 bases and J lost 6, with 14 bases in between.

The chain combines TRBV18 with TRBJ2-3; the match to TRBD1 covers 7 bases. Trimming cost V 3 bases and J 4 bases; bases outside gene matches: 4. The CDR3 totals 14 residues. Germline-derived CDR1 and CDR2 are KGHSH and LQKENI. The CDR3 coding sequence is TGTGCCAGCTCACCGGGACAGTTCCCAGATACGCAGTATTTT. Its protein product is CASSPGQFPDTQYF.

This chain joins TRBV5-1 and TRBJ1-2; TRBD1 agrees at 9 bases. Germline V gene lookup returns CDR1 SGHRS and CDR2 YFSETQ. Trimming at V came to 5 bases and at J to 6 bases, leaving 8 bases not matched to a gene. This CDR3 is 14 amino acids long. Written as DNA, the CDR3 is TGCGCCAGCAGTCGACAGGGGGAAGTGGATGGCTACACCTTC. Translating it yields CASSRQGEVDGYTF.

In its sample, this clone is large. This chain links TRBV12-5 with TRBJ2-3; TRBD2 might be the D (5 bases). Trimming removed 1 base from V and 4 bases from J, with 18 bases in between. Germline values: CDR1 LGHNT, CDR2 FRNRAP. The CDR3 covers 17 residues. The CDR3 protein is CASGLEPNFGVADTQYF. Here the CDR3 DNA reads TGTGCTAGTGGTTTGGAACCCAACTTCGGGGTTGCAGATACGCAGTATTTT.

The V gene is TRBV11-3, the J gene TRBJ1-1; D not resolved. The germline V gene has CDR1 SGHNT and CDR2 YENEEA. This CDR3 region has 15 residues. Trimming cost V 1 base and J 5 bases, with 14 bases left between them. CDR3 region: CASSLGTVRWTEAFF. CDR3 nucleotide sequence: TGTGCCAGCAGCTTAGGTACGGTTAGATGGACTGAAGCTTTCTTT.

The CDR3 sequence is CASSLVKASGSETQYF. Here the CDR3 DNA reads TGCGCCAGCAGCTTGGTCAAGGCTAGCGGGAGTGAGACCCAGTACTTC. This chain links TRBV5-1 with TRBJ2-5; 10 positions agree with TRBD2. Germline lookup yields CDR1 SGHRS and CDR2 YFSETQ. After removal of 0 bases from V and 5 bases from J, the junction contained 7 bases not matched to a gene. There are 16 residues in the CDR3. Using reference TRBV5-1 and TRBJ2-5 for the parts outside the CDR3, the full variable domain is KAGVTQTPRYLIKTRGQQVTLSCSPISGHRSVSWYQQTPGQGLQFLFEYFSETQRNKGNFPGRFSGRQFSNSRSEMNVSTLELGDSALYLCASSLVKASGSETQYFGPGTRLLVL.

The chain links TRBV29-1 to TRBJ2-3, with D tentatively TRBD1 (6 bases). This CDR3 is 15 amino acids long. CDR1 and CDR2 (germline): SQVTM, ANQGSEA. The ends were cut back, 1 base at V and 6 bases at J, with 17 bases in the middle. Here the CDR3 DNA reads TGCAGCGTTGAAGGCGGTACTGTGGGGGCGGATACGCAGTATTTT. It encodes CSVEGGTVGADTQYF.

In its sample, this clone was seen a few times. The CDR3 loop is CASSYGQENGNTIYF. DNA of the CDR3: TGTGCCAGCAGTTACGGACAGGAAAATGGAAACACCATATATTTT. The rearrangement joins TRBV6-8 to TRBJ1-3; 7 positions match TRBD1. Trimming removed 2 bases from V and 3 bases from J; junction bases left unmatched: 4. CDR1 and CDR2 (germline): MNHGY, SAAAGT. The CDR3 runs 15 residues.

This clone has only a few counts. The CDR3 here is CASSSLAGSNQPQHF. Here the CDR3 DNA reads TGTGCCAGCAGTTCCCTCGCCGGCAGCAATCAGCCCCAGCATTTT. V is TRBV6-8 and J is TRBJ1-5; D not certain. The V end lost 4 bases, the J end lost 1 base, and 11 bases lay between the germline ends. The CDR3 is made up of 15 amino acids. Germline V gene data show CDR1 as MNHGY and CDR2 as SAAAGT.

This rearrangement joins TRBV18 to TRBJ2-3; 12 bases are shared with TRBD2. With 3 bases clipped from V and 0 bases from J, the junction kept 7 bases outside the gene matches. The CDR3 contains 18 residues. CDR1 is KGHSH, CDR2 LQKENI, per germline. The CDR3 loop reads CASSPRLAGAPSTDTQYF. CDR3 DNA: TGTGCCAGCTCACCCCGACTAGCGGGGGCCCCTAGCACAGATACGCAGTATTTT. The entire variable domain, with the rest obtained from reference TRBV18 and TRBJ2-3, is as follows: NAGVMQNPRHLVRRRGQEARLRCSPMKGHSHVYWYRQLPEEGLKFMVYLQKENIIDESGMPKERFSAEFPKEGPSILRIQQVVRGDSAAYFCASSPRLAGAPSTDTQYFGPGTRLTVL.

The V and J genes are TRBV29-1 and TRBJ1-1; a possible D gene is TRBD1 (5 bases). The CDR3 spans 13 residues. Per germline, CDR1 SQVTM and CDR2 ANQGSEA. With 4 bases removed from V and 0 bases from J, the gap between germline ends came to 9 bases. The CDR3 DNA follows: TGCAGCGTTGTAAGGGGTCTGAACACTGAAGCTTTCTTT. This gives the protein CSVVRGLNTEAFF.

Within the sample, this clone is large (0.1 to 1%). The chain is built from TRBV6-8 and TRBJ1-5, with 10 bases lining up with TRBD1. Germline assignment: CDR1 MNHGY and CDR2 SAAAGT. CDR3 length equals 16 residues. Unmatched junction bases numbered 12, after V lost 7 bases and J lost 6 bases. CDR3 loop: CASTSRDRGSGQPQHF. Written as DNA, the CDR3 is TGTGCCAGCACGTCCCGGGACAGGGGTTCGGGTCAGCCCCAGCATTTT.

J is TRBJ1-1 and V is TRBV30; TRBD1 might be the D (5 bases). Trimming took 2 bases from V and 5 from J, leaving 12 bases between them. This CDR3 is built from 13 residues. Germline CDR1 and CDR2: GTSNPN and SVGIG (reference sequence). Written as DNA, the CDR3 is TGTGCCTGGAGTCCCCGGGGCGGGACTGAAGCTTTCTTT. Translating gives CAWSPRGGTEAFF.

The sample holds a few counts of this clone. The V gene is TRBV11-3, the J gene TRBJ2-7, with 11 bases fitting TRBD2. Germline V CDR1 and CDR2: SGHNT, YENEEA. J gave up 7 bases and V 3 bases, and 5 bases lay outside the gene matches. This CDR3 comprises 14 residues. The CDR3 sequence: CASSLASGRQEQYF. As DNA, the CDR3 is TGTGCCAGCAGCTTGGCTAGCGGGAGGCAGGAGCAGTACTTC.

The chain recombines TRBV9 with TRBJ1-5, with TRBD1 matching over 7 bases. The CDR3 spans 13 residues. Germline V gene sequence: CDR1 SGDLS, CDR2 YYNGEE. V shed 5 bases, J shed 7 bases, and the junction held 6 bases outside the gene matches. Here the CDR3 DNA reads TGTGCCAGCAGTGGACAGGCCGGACAGCCCCAGCATTTT. Protein: CASSGQAGQPQHF.

This clone is labeled as large. This rearrangement joins TRBV5-1 to TRBJ2-1; the D gene is possibly TRBD2 (5 bases). CDR3 size: 16 residues. Per the germline V gene, CDR1 is SGHRS and CDR2 is YFSETQ. V dropped 4 bases and J dropped 4 bases, with 18 bases sitting between them. This chain's CDR3 is CASSPDGRAAYNEQFF. Written as DNA, the CDR3 is TGCGCCAGCAGCCCGGACGGGCGGGCTGCGTACAATGAGCAGTTCTTC.

The rearrangement uses TRBV4-1 and TRBJ1-1; D is perhaps TRBD1 (5 bases). CDR1 MGHRA and CDR2 YSYEKL come from the germline V gene. The CDR3 loop spans 16 amino acids. Trimming stripped 0 bases from V and 0 bases from J, with 11 bases between. The chain's CDR3 is CASSQDGGTLNTEAFF. CDR3 nucleotides: TGCGCCAGCAGCCAAGACGGGGGGACTTTGAACACTGAAGCTTTCTTT.

The chain has TRBV18 and TRBJ1-5, with D perhaps TRBD1 (6 bases). The germline V and J ends were trimmed by 3 bases and 3 bases, with 9 bases remaining between them. CDR1 and CDR2 from the germline V gene are KGHSH and LQKENI. The CDR3 is 14 residues long. CDR3 nucleotides: TGTGCCAGCTCACCGGACAGTAACAATCAGCCCCAGCATTTT. Its translation: CASSPDSNNQPQHF.

This clone showed up just a few times. V usage is TRBV6-9 and J usage is TRBJ1-5; no clear D gene. CDR1 and CDR2 from the germline V gene are MNHGY and SVAAGI. Between the trimmed V and J ends, which lost 3 bases and 14 bases, there was a span of 11 bases. The CDR3 is 11 amino acids. This CDR3 reads CASSYLGTKHF. The CDR3 region has the DNA TGTGCCAGCAGTTACCTGGGTACCAAGCATTTT.

The chain is built from TRBV6-8 and TRBJ1-2; 9 positions agree with TRBD1. The CDR3 totals 16 residues. The J segment lost 5 bases and the V segment lost 5 bases, leaving 12 bases of the junction unmatched. In germline, CDR1 is MNHGY, CDR2 SAAAGT. CDR3 nucleotides: TGTGCCAGCAGTGCTATAACAGGGGGCGCTGGGTATGGCTACACCTTC. Its protein product is CASSAITGGAGYGYTF.

V usage is TRBV15 and J usage is TRBJ1-2, with a weak D call TRBD1 (6 bases). The CDR3 is 15 residues long. The germline V and J ends were trimmed by 0 bases and 1 base, with 9 bases remaining between them. Germline CDR1 LNHNV, CDR2 YYDKDF (reference sequence). The chain's CDR3 is CATSRDSGVNYGYTF. The DNA for the CDR3 is TGTGCCACCAGCAGAGATTCAGGGGTTAACTATGGCTACACCTTC.

This clone was seen a handful of times. The chain couples TRBV1 to TRBJ2-7; TRBD1, the table's D call, lacks a check against the DNA. TRBV1 represents a pseudogene. CDR3 length: 14 amino acids. The CDR3 DNA follows: TGCGCCAGCAGCTCCGGACAGGGCCCCTACGAGCAGTACTTC. Translated, it gives CASSSGQGPYEQYF.

The chain is built from TRBV5-1 and TRBJ2-7, with D maybe TRBD2 (6 bases). The V and J ends lost 3 bases and 4 bases respectively, with 14 bases between them. The CDR3 loop spans 14 amino acids. Germline V gene lookup returns CDR1 SGHRS and CDR2 YFSETQ. This CDR3 reads CASSWGTSTYEQYF. CDR3 DNA: TGCGCCAGCAGCTGGGGGACTTCGACTTACGAGCAGTACTTC. Complete variable domain (other parts from reference TRBV5-1 and TRBJ2-7): KAGVTQTPRYLIKTRGQQVTLSCSPISGHRSVSWYQQTPGQGLQFLFEYFSETQRNKGNFPGRFSGRQFSNSRSEMNVSTLELGDSALYLCASSWGTSTYEQYFGPGTRLTVT.

The chain recombines TRBV29-1 with TRBJ2-1; TRBD2 matches at 11 bases. Looked up from germline, CDR1 is SQVTM and CDR2 is ANQGSEA. This CDR3 has 13 residues. V was pared by 7 bases and J by 7 bases, with 6 bases of the junction left unmatched. The CDR3 nucleotides read TGCAGCGGCGGGACTAGCGGAGGGAATGAGCAGTTCTTC. Translating gives CSGGTSGGNEQFF.

This chain uses TRBV9 with TRBJ2-7, with a tentative D call TRBD2 (5 bases). The CDR3 loop spans 12 amino acids. V was cut by 4 bases and J by 9 bases, with 14 bases left in between. Germline assignment: CDR1 SGDLS and CDR2 YYNGEE. CDR3 DNA: TGTGCCAGCAGCCCAGACTACGAGCGGCAGTACTTC. Its translation: CASSPDYERQYF.

Comment on this clone: The germline gene is not matched at one end of the junction; a read error may be the cause. The chain links TRBV14 to TRBJ2-2; 11 bases line up with TRBD1. The CDR3 is 17 amino acids. Germline V lookup: CDR1 SGHDN, CDR2 FVKESK. CDR3 residues: CASSQLDRGRLHRGAVF. The CDR3, as DNA: TGTGCCAGCAGCCAACTGGACAGGGGGCGTTTGCACCGGGGAGCTGTTTTT.

This clone occurred a few times. The rearrangement uses TRBV6-8 and TRBJ2-1, with a weak D call TRBD2 (5 bases). This CDR3 has 12 residues. Trimming removed 7 bases at V and 6 bases at J, with 10 bases between. Germline values: CDR1 MNHGY, CDR2 SAAAGT. CDR3 sequence reads: CASIPGTNEQFF. Here the CDR3 DNA reads TGTGCCAGCATCCCGGGAACCAATGAGCAGTTCTTC.